This T cell receptor beta chain was retrieved from a study of blood T cell repertoires in COVID-19 (dated by TCRdb to about 2020). Looking at the study overall: Collaborator samples came from the United States, Italy and Spain and covered acute and convalescent phases of COVID-19. The prospective study material was composed of cDNA or gDNA derived from T cells, B-cell-depleted T cells, or PBMCs. Subjects who had been exposed to COVID-19, were actively infected with it, or had recovered from it provided the deeply sampled blood TCRbeta repertoires that made up the dataset. A freely available public database, intended as a resource for researchers studying the immune response to SARS-CoV-2, is where the repertoires were released. Samples were obtained from the ongoing ImmuneRACE study (first 160 participants) and from about 1,300 subjects provided by 6 global collaborators. The sample metadata nearly always contained a de-identified subject ID, COVID-19 status, age in years and sex. Where available, HLA class I and class II types were obtained from metadata supplied by the sample provider rather than from assay-based typing. General study outcomes and caveats: The quantity of clinical and demographic metadata differed by source and by participant and was supplied without curation.

Points on this clone: Its recognized antigen is unknown. No per-base quality is available; no much larger clone lies one base away.

The CDR3 starts with the cysteine, ends with the phenylalanine, and has 13 residues. Kept here is only the CDR3 DNA, which spans 39 bases and is read in frame from base 1. V is pruned by 7 bases and J by 1 base, leaving 3 bases of the junction without a gene match. The collaborating institutions used their own protocols to collect whole blood in K2EDTA tubes. Collaborator samples were shipped for TCRbeta analysis as frozen whole blood, isolated PBMCs, or DNA extracted from either sample type. TCRbeta CDR3 regions were amplified from genomic DNA using the immunoSEQ Assay, a bias-controlled multiplex PCR. The published analysis was carried out like this. Nucleated cell counts per sample were estimated from amplification of reference gene primers within the assay. Sequence reads were collapsed and filtered to measure the absolute abundance of every unique TCRbeta CDR3 rearrangement. For each sample, productive Simpson clonality was calculated as the square root of Simpson's diversity index across productive rearrangements. As stored in TCRdb, this immuneACCESS dataset retains in-frame rearrangements with V and J assigned. A fraction of the clones does not appear; measured against another copy, unresolved V genes explain less than half of the discrepancy, and the remainder lacks a known reason. V, J and clone size are those of that table, while D and trimming were read from the DNA. Present in this sample are over 90,000 clones, approximately 84% of which were seen just once. Together, the top ten hold about a tenth of the sample.

The receptor chain draws on TRBV12-3 or TRBV12-4 and TRBJ2-7, with 8 central nucleotides matching TRBD1. The origin of this receptor is a man between 40 and 49 years old with active or convalescent COVID-19. Source material: peripheral blood. The CDR3 region reads CASTGTGSYEQYF. At the DNA level, the sequence is TGTGCCAGCACCGGGACAGGATCCTACGAGCAGTACTTC.